One sample yielded the 13 T cell receptor beta chains listed below, sequenced in a study of T cells in Graves' hyperthyroidism and ophthalmopathy. Researchers took RNA transcripts and amplified the TCR beta CDR3 regions from them. HTBI primers were the set used in a first-round RT-PCR of the TCR CDR3. TCRdb re-derived calls from the multiplex PCR reads in MiXCR, one entry per CDR3 protein. The sample includes a few hundred thousand distinct CDR3 sequences, about 15% seen only once; the top ten take less than 35%. The specimen sequenced was blood. These receptors were obtained from a woman aged 25 to 39 with Graves' hyperthyroidism.

Here the CDR3 reads CASSLFRGQVFYEQYF. The CDR3 DNA is TGTGCCAGCAGCTTATTTCGGGGACAGGTTTTCTACGAGCAGTACTTC. The chain uses TRBV13 and TRBJ2-7; 8 nucleotides agree with TRBD1. The CDR3 totals 16 residues. V shed 2 bases, J shed 3 bases, and the junction held 9 bases outside the gene matches. Germline V gives CDR1 PRHDT, CDR2 FYEKMQ (reference sequence).

This clonotype was observed at least ten times. V gene TRBV27 combines with J gene TRBJ1-2, with D possibly TRBD1 on 5 matching bases. The CDR3 contains 15 residues. From germline, CDR1 is MNHEY and CDR2 SMNVEV (reference sequence). With 0 bases removed from V and 4 bases from J, the gap between germline ends came to 12 bases. CDR3 DNA: TGTGCCAGCAGTTTATCAGGCAGGGCCCTCTATGGCTACACCTTC. Translating gives CASSLSGRALYGYTF.

This clonotype was counted only a few times. This chain connects TRBV5-6 to TRBJ2-2; unclear D gene. The CDR3 runs 15 residues. In germline, CDR1 is SGHDT, CDR2 YYEEEE. The V gene lost 4 bases and the J gene lost 4 bases, with 14 bases spanning the gap. The CDR3 protein is CASSLLVLGTGELFF. Here the CDR3 DNA reads TGTGCCAGCAGCCTTTTAGTTCTCGGCACCGGGGAGCTGTTTTTT.

This clonotype has just a few counts. The V call is TRBV28, the J call TRBJ2-7; TRBD1 matches 9 bases. The CDR3 loop spans 17 amino acids. Trimming cost V 2 bases and J 7 bases; bases outside gene matches: 15. Germline V gives CDR1 MDHEN, CDR2 SYDVKM. The CDR3 spells CASSLGLRTGAFGEQYF. The CDR3 DNA sequence: TGTGCCAGCAGTTTAGGGTTGAGGACAGGGGCGTTCGGAGAGCAGTACTTC.

This clonotype showed up many times. The chain links TRBV28 to TRBJ2-5, with a possible D match to TRBD2 (7 bases). Deletions cut 5 bases from V and 4 bases from J, with 14 bases between. The CDR3 runs 14 residues. Germline-derived CDR1 and CDR2 are MDHEN and SYDVKM. The CDR3 coding sequence is TGTGCCAGCAGTACCCCAGGGGAGGGAGAGACCCAGTACTTC. This translates into CASSTPGEGETQYF.

This clonotype was seen only a few times. This chain uses TRBV11-2 with TRBJ2-2, with D hard to call. CDR1 and CDR2 (germline): SGHAT, FQNNGV. The V end lost 5 bases, the J end lost 6 bases, and 10 bases lay between the germline ends. The CDR3 spans 13 residues. CDR3 loop: CASSRLGSGELFF. The CDR3 DNA reads as TGTGCCAGCAGCCGCCTCGGGTCCGGGGAGCTGTTTTTT.

This clonotype was counted at least ten times. The chain joins TRBV30 to TRBJ1-1; D gene unclear. With 4 bases removed from V and 4 bases from J, the gap between germline ends came to 10 bases. Germline V gene sequence: CDR1 GTSNPN, CDR2 SVGIG (reference sequence). The CDR3 runs 12 residues. DNA of the CDR3: TGTGCCTGGATTGACCCACTCACTGAAGCTTTCTTT. It specifies CAWIDPLTEAFF. Based on the CDR3 plus reference TRBV30 and TRBJ1-1, the full variable domain is SQTIHQWPATLVQPVGSPLSLECTVEGTSNPNLYWYRQAAGRGLQLLFYSVGIGQISSEVPQNLSASRPQDRQFILSSKKLLLSDSGFYLCAWIDPLTEAFFGQGTRLTVV.

This clonotype was seen many times. V usage is TRBV14 and J usage is TRBJ2-2; D not resolved. Deletions cut 2 bases from V and 8 bases from J, with 12 bases between. Germline V CDR1 and CDR2: SGHDN, FVKESK. This CDR3 spans 14 amino acids. The CDR3 here is CASSQLGTLGELFF. CDR3 in DNA: TGTGCCAGCAGCCAACTCGGCACCTTAGGGGAGCTGTTTTTT.

This clonotype turned up a few times. The chain has TRBV6-4 and TRBJ1-2; TRBD1 matches at 10 bases. From germline, CDR1 is MRHNA and CDR2 SNTAGT. With 7 bases clipped from V and 6 bases from J, the junction kept 11 bases outside the gene matches. The CDR3 consists of 15 residues. DNA of the CDR3: TGTGCCAGCAAAAAGGGACAGGGGACGGAGAATGGCTACACCTTC. It yields the protein CASKKGQGTENGYTF.

Many counts were recorded for this clonotype. This chain connects TRBV7-2 to TRBJ2-5, with unresolved D. This CDR3 has 13 amino acids. Germline-derived CDR1 and CDR2 are SGHTA and FQGNSA. V dropped 6 bases and J dropped 4 bases, with 12 bases sitting between them. The CDR3 region is CASSRGGGETQYF. CDR3 coding DNA: TGTGCCAGCAGTCGAGGTGGCGGAGAGACCCAGTACTTC.

The chain has TRBV20-1 and TRBJ2-7, with D uncertain. The CDR3 length is 12 residues. Germline V lookup: CDR1 DFQATT, CDR2 SNEGSKA (reference sequence). The V end lost 4 bases, the J end lost 6 bases, and 13 bases lay between the germline ends. Here the CDR3 DNA reads TGCAGTGCTACCGACTCCCCCGGCGAGCAGTACTTC. This encodes CSATDSPGEQYF.

This clonotype was detected only a few times. The rearrangement joins TRBV5-4 to TRBJ1-1; 12 nucleotides match TRBD1. This CDR3 spans 14 amino acids. J was trimmed by 6 bases and V by 3 bases; bases with no gene match: 3. The germline V gene has CDR1 SGHNT and CDR2 YYREEE (reference sequence). CDR3: CASSSGQGAPEAFF. In DNA form, the CDR3 reads TGTGCCAGCAGCTCGGGACAGGGGGCGCCTGAAGCTTTCTTT.

There are many counts of this clonotype. This chain links TRBV30 with TRBJ2-1; either TRBD1 or TRBD2 may supply D (6 bases each). Trimming removed 2 bases at V and 2 bases at J, with 19 bases between. The CDR3 has 17 residues. From germline, CDR1 is GTSNPN and CDR2 SVGIG (reference sequence). CDR3 sequence (DNA): TGTGCCTGGAGTCAATACTCGGGGGCTGGCCCCTACAATGAGCAGTTCTTC. Translating gives CAWSQYSGAGPYNEQFF.